The source of this T cell receptor beta chain is a study of blood T cell repertoires in COVID-19. The germline V gene has CDR1 SGHRS and CDR2 YFSETQ. The CDR3 consists of 13 residues. The ends lost 4 bases at V and 4 bases at J; junction bases unmatched: 4. Using immunoSEQ multiplex PCR, the repertoire was profiled, and TCRdb retains in-frame clones only, with some absent. The repertoire holds under 100,000 clones, with approximately 87% as singletons. The chain couples TRBV5-1 to TRBJ1-2; 7 nucleotides match TRBD1. Material for sequencing was peripheral blood. This TCR was recovered from a human donor in a cohort sampled during active COVID-19. DNA of the CDR3: TGCGCCAGCAGCCCGGGACAGTCCTATGGCTACACCTTC. Amino acids: CASSPGQSYGYTF.